A single sample gave rise to the 2 T cell receptor beta chains below, sequenced in a study of Ad26.COV2.S vaccination and SARS-CoV-2 variants. Treatment reported: some 20 received Ad26.COV2.S at low or high dose, single or two shots; about 5 received placebo; per-sample allocation not given. Vaccine and placebo recipients were sampled on day 63 after the first injection. Method: immunoSEQ multiplex PCR; TCRdb's copy keeps in-frame clones and lacks some. Of about 400,000 clones in the sample, about 88% were seen once. The sample in question was peripheral blood, obtained in a trial of Ad26.COV2.S vaccine versus placebo. Source of these receptors: a person aged 18-60 years who received the Ad26.COV2.S COVID-19 vaccine or a placebo.

This chain links TRBV1 with TRBJ2-1; the table assigns TRBD2, which was not confirmed against the DNA. TRBV1 constitutes a pseudogene. The CDR3 runs to 19 residues. The CDR3 sequence is CTSSQDWASGRALDNEQFF. CDR3 nucleotide sequence: TGCACCAGCAGCCAAGATTGGGCTAGCGGGAGGGCCCTCGACAATGAGCAGTTCTTC.

V gene TRBV2 combines with J gene TRBJ1-3; tentatively, D is TRBD1 (6 bases). The CDR3 length is 13 residues. Between the trimmed V and J ends, which lost 2 bases and 7 bases, there was a span of 9 bases. Germline V gives CDR1 SNHLY, CDR2 FYNNEI. The CDR3 is CASSETGWNTIYF. The CDR3 nucleotides read TGTGCCAGCAGTGAAACAGGGTGGAACACCATATATTTT.